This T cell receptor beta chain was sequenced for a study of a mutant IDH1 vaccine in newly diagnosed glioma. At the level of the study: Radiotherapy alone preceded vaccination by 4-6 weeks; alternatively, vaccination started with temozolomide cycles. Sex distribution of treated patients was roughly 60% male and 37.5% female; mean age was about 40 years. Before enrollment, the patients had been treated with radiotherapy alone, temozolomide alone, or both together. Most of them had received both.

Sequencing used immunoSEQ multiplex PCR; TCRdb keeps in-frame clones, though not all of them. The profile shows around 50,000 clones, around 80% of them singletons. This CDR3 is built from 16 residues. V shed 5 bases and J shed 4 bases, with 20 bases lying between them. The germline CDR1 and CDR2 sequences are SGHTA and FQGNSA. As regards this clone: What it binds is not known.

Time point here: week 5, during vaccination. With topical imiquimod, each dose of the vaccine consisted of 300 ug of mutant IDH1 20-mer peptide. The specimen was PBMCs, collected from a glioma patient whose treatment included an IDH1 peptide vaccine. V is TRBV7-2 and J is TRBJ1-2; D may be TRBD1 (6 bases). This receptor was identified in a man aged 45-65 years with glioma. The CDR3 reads CASSPDLSRGLYGYTF. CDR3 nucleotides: TGTGCCAGCAGCCCGGACCTTTCGCGGGGGCTCTATGGCTACACCTTC.